A selection of T cell receptor beta chains follows, all from one sample in a study of CD8 T cells in Susac syndrome. TCRdb used MiXCR to reprocess the immunoSEQ multiplex PCR reads, holding one entry per CDR3 protein. The repertoire includes 120,000 or so distinct CDR3 sequences, around 96% of them detected once, and about 0.2% sits in the top ten. Material: CD8+ T cells from PBMCs. These receptors all stem from a human donor with Susac syndrome. Both conserved end residues are part of each CDR3. D genes are given only for firm matches. Clone size is given for some rows only: seen once, a few or many times, or a class if the clone is expanded.

TRBV29-1	TRBJ1-1	-	-	CSVVGVTEAFF	TGCAGCGTTGTTGGGGTCACTGAAGCTTTCTTT
TRBV15	TRBJ2-1	-	TRBD1	CATKDRGDNEQFF	TGTGCCACCAAGGACAGGGGCGACAATGAGCAGTTCTTC
TRBV27	TRBJ1-1	-	-	CASSLSAEGPNTEAFF	TGTGCCAGCAGTTTATCGGCTGAGGGGCCGAACACTGAAGCTTTCTTT
TRBV5-1	TRBJ2-1	-	TRBD2	CASSPEDSGGADEQFF	TGCGCCAGCAGCCCGGAGGACAGCGGGGGGGCCGATGAGCAGTTCTTC
TRBV30	TRBJ2-7	-	-	CARRDPPYEQYF	TGTGCCCGCCGGGACCCTCCCTACGAGCAGTACTTC
TRBV7-9	TRBJ2-1	-	TRBD2	CASSPSPLFLVSGGNEQFF	TGTGCCAGCAGCCCTAGCCCGCTGTTTTTGGTAAGCGGGGGGAATGAGCAGTTCTTC
TRBV5-4	TRBJ2-4	-	-	CASSFSGGKNIQYF	TGTGCCAGCAGCTTTTCCGGCGGCAAAAACATTCAGTACTTC
TRBV6-1	TRBJ2-5	-	-	CASMGGTTEVQETQYF	TGTGCCAGCATGGGTGGGACGACAGAAGTCCAAGAGACCCAGTACTTC
TRBV5-4	TRBJ2-1	-	TRBD2	CASSFRGGPSGEQFF	TGTGCCAGCAGCTTTCGCGGGGGGCCTTCGGGTGAGCAGTTCTTC
TRBV27	TRBJ1-5	few	TRBD1	CASSLDRGNQPQHF	TGTGCCAGCAGTTTGGACAGGGGCAATCAGCCCCAGCATTTT
TRBV4-1	TRBJ2-1	-	-	CASSRAQLMEGNEQFF	TGCGCCAGCAGCCGAGCACAGCTAATGGAGGGCAATGAGCAGTTCTTC
TRBV6-2/TRBV6-3	TRBJ2-3	-	TRBD2	CASSYLSGSTADTQYF	TGTGCCAGCAGTTACCTTAGCGGGAGTACAGCAGATACGCAGTATTTT
TRBV9	TRBJ2-5	once	TRBD2	CASSVSGERETQYF	TGTGCCAGCAGCGTGAGCGGGGAAAGGGAGACCCAGTACTTC
TRBV15	TRBJ1-5	-	-	CATSSLGVYSNQPQHF	TGTGCCACCAGCAGTCTAGGGGTATATAGCAATCAGCCCCAGCATTTT
TRBV27	TRBJ2-7	few	-	CASSSSLYFTYEQYF	TGTGCCAGCAGTTCCTCCCTCTACTTCACCTACGAGCAGTACTTC
TRBV9	TRBJ1-4	-	-	CASSVRGETNEKLFF	TGTGCCAGCAGCGTACGGGGAGAAACTAATGAAAAACTGTTTTTT
TRBV6-6	TRBJ1-6	once	-	CASSKANSPLHF	TGTGCCAGCAGTAAGGCGAATTCACCCCTCCACTTT
TRBV18	TRBJ2-7	-	-	CASSPGVEGLIYEQYF	TGTGCCAGCTCACCAGGGGTCGAGGGGCTAATATACGAGCAGTACTTC
TRBV10-2	TRBJ2-2	-	-	CARAGEAGELFF	TGCGCCAGGGCAGGGGAAGCCGGGGAGCTGTTTTTT
TRBV6-5	TRBJ2-7	-	TRBD1	CASSFGTGEFSEQYF	TGTGCCAGCAGTTTCGGGACAGGGGAATTTAGCGAGCAGTACTTC